The following is a T cell receptor beta chain sequence with its context. This sample stems from a study of cytotoxic CD8 clonotypes in ibrutinib-treated CLL. Sequenced by immunoSEQ multiplex PCR; TCRdb stores in-frame clones only, minus some. This table has 250,000 to 350,000 clones, around 76% appearing once. This CDR3 contains 13 residues. V shed 2 bases and J 13 bases; nucleotides not matched to a gene: 3. Germline V gives CDR1 SGHKS, CDR2 YYEKEE (reference sequence). The sequence came from a human donor with chronic lymphocytic leukemia. The chain has TRBV5-5 and TRBJ1-6, with 10 bases aligning to TRBD1. The sample was PBMCs, taken at disease progression, from a patient treated with ibrutinib. The CDR3 region is CASSLRTGGPLHF. The DNA for the CDR3 is TGTGCCAGCAGCTTAAGGACAGGGGGTCCCCTCCACTTT. Full variable domain (outside the CDR3, taken from reference TRBV5-5 and TRBJ1-6): DAGVTQSPTHLIKTRGQQVTLRCSPISGHKSVSWYQQVLGQGPQFIFQYYEKEERGRGNFPDRFSARQFPNYSSELNVNALLLGDSALYLCASSLRTGGPLHFGNGTRLTVT.